This T cell receptor beta chain was sequenced for a study of graft-versus-host responses after intestinal transplantation. This clone occurred once. What it recognizes is unknown. Regarding the study as a whole: GvH clones turned up in recipient marrow; some had shown up first in ileum or blood.

Trimming shortened V by 0 bases and J by 0 bases, and 9 bases separated the two germline ends. Germline V gene sequence: CDR1 LGHNA, CDR2 YSLEER. This CDR3 is 15 amino acids long. Profiled with immunoSEQ multiplex PCR; TCRdb holds only in-frame clones, not every one. The sample holds over 100,000 clones, 85% to 95% seen once. Sequences were derived from unstimulated CD8+ T cells sorted from spleen or lymph node cells, sampled before intestinal transplant. V and J are TRBV4-3 and TRBJ2-7; D gene ambiguous. This receptor was obtained from a human donor who received an intestinal transplant. In nucleotides, the CDR3 is TGCGCCAGCAGCCAAGATGTTTACTTCTCCTACGAGCAGTACTTC. Protein sequence: CASSQDVYFSYEQYF.